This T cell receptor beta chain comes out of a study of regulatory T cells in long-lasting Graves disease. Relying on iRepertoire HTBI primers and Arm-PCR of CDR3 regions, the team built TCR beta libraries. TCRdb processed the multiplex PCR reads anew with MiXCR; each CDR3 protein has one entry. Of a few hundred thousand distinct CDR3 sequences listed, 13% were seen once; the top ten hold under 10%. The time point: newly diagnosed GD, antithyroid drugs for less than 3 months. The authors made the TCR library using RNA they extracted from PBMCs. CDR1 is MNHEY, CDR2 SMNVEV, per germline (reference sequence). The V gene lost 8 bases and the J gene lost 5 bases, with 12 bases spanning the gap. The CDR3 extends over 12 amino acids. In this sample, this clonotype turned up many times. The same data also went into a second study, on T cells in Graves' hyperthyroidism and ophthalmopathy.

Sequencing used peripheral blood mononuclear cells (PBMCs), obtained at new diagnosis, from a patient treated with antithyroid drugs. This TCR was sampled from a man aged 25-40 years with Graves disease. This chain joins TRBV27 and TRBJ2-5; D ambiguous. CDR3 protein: CASAGVGETQYF. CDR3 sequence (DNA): TGTGCCAGCGCTGGAGTGGGCGAGACCCAGTACTTC.